The T cell receptor beta chain described here comes from a study of early stage breast cancer tumors. Study-wide context: Samples were sequenced at about 10-fold average coverage.

General study results and limits: In about 90% of the 16 patients, blood comparison separated tumor from normal breast. Tumors had roughly 2.5-fold higher T cell density than normal breast.

This CDR3 contains 17 residues. Germline CDR1 and CDR2: SGHDN and FVKESK. V gave up 3 bases and J gave up 1 base; unmatched junction bases: 9. Regarding this clone: Its antigen remains unidentified.

Clones were read by immunoSEQ multiplex PCR, and TCRdb kept only the in-frame ones, dropping some. The repertoire includes fewer than 50,000 clones, roughly 69% of them detected once, and 5.5% to 8% sits in the top ten. The chain has TRBV14 and TRBJ1-1, with TRBD1 identical over 9 bases. What was sequenced was blood. The sequence was obtained from a person aged 45 to 59 with breast cancer. The CDR3: CASSHPRGTGQNTEAFF. The CDR3 DNA follows: TGTGCCAGCAGCCACCCACGAGGGACAGGGCAGAACACTGAAGCTTTCTTT.